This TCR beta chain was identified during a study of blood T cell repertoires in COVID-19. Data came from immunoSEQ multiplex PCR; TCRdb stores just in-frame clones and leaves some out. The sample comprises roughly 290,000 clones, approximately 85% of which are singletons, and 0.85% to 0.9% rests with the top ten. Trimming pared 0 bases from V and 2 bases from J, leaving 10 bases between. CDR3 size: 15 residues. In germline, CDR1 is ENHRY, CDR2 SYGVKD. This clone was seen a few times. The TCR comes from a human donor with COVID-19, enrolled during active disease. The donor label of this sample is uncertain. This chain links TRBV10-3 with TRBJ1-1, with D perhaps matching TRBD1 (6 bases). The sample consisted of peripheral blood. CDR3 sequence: CAISESRTENTEAFF. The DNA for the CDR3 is TGTGCCATCAGTGAGTCCCGGACAGAAAACACTGAAGCTTTCTTT.